These T cell receptor beta chains were read from a single sample in a study of memory CD4+ T cells and cytomegalovirus serostatus. The data were produced by immunoSEQ multiplex PCR, yet TCRdb's version contains in-frame clones alone and is incomplete. The sample consists of about 61,000 clones, around three quarters of them appearing once. The sequenced sample was memory CD4+ T cells from blood. All receptors come from an adult in good health and CMV-seronegative. Some clones in this sample may be carry-over from other donors' samples. Each CDR3 is given without its conserved first and last residue.

TRBV10-3,14,TRBJ1-4,AISESGGITNEKLF
TRBV7-8,14,TRBJ1-5,ASSFGSGYSNQPQH
TRBV7-8,12,TRBJ1-2,ASSLGFTATGYT
TRBV28,10,TRBJ2-7,ASSFQNYEQY
TRBV28,12,TRBJ1-3,ASTSGGSGNTIY
TRBV15,13,TRBJ1-1,ATSSQRLVDFEAF
TRBV6-1,12,TRBJ1-6,ASSSQGAESPLH
TRBV7-2,12,TRBJ2-7,ASSFSEPFREQY
TRBV7-6,11,TRBJ2-1,ASSLGERNEQF
TRBV6-5,12,TRBJ2-7,ASSTGLPPARQY
TRBV5-1,13,TRBJ1-1,ASSWGRTMNTEAF
TRBV7-9,12,TRBJ1-1,ASSPGTEGAEAF
TRBV5-1,11,TRBJ1-3,ASSLDTGNTIY
TRBV7-2,9,TRBJ1-2,ASSQRYGYT
TRBV11-2,11,TRBJ1-2,ASTLGAASGYT
TRBV2,13,TRBJ1-5,ASRNGNYGNQPQH
TRBV18,14,TRBJ2-2,ASSRLAGANTGELF